This paragraph covers one T cell receptor beta chain sequence. Its antigen is not identified. The CDR3 has 15 residues. The germline gives CDR1 MNHNY, CDR2 SVGAGI (reference sequence). The V gene lost 0 bases and the J gene lost 0 bases, with 9 bases spanning the gap. What was sequenced were expressed TCRB transcripts, since all of the isolated RNA had been reverse transcribed. This table comes from immunoSEQ multiplex PCR, and its TCRdb copy is limited to in-frame clones, with some not included. Of 150,000 to 180,000 clones in the sample, approximately 10% are singletons; the top ten hold approximately 0.46%. These data belong to a study of beta chain features in type 1 diabetes. Study-wide findings and caveats: Moderately but significantly shorter TCRB CDR3s were found in Type 1 diabetes patients in all four CD4+ subsets.

The receptor's source is a man aged 25-45 years with type 1 diabetes. The chain couples TRBV6-6 to TRBJ2-7; tentatively, D is TRBD1 (5 bases). Sample: central memory CD4+ T cells from blood. The CDR3 spells CASSYSTATSYEQYF. DNA for the CDR3: TGTGCCAGCAGTTACTCGACAGCAACCTCCTACGAGCAGTACTTC.